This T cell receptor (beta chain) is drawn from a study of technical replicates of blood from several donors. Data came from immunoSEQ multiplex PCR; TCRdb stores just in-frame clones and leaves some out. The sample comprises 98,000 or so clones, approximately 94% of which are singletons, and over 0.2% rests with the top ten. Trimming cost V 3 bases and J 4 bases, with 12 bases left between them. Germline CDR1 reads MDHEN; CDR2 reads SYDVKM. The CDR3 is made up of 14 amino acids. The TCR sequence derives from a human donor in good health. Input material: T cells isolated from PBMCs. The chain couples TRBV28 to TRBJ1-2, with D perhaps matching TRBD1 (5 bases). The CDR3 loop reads CASSLQGLIYGYTF. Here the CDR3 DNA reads TGTGCCAGCAGTTTGCAGGGACTTATCTATGGCTACACCTTC.